This entry lists 17 T cell receptor beta chains sequenced from one sample in a study of T cell changes during pregnancy in multiple sclerosis. Sequenced by immunoSEQ multiplex PCR; TCRdb stores in-frame clones only, minus some. The sample has some 45,000 clones; about nine tenths are singletons. Specimen: CD4+ T cells from peripheral blood mononuclear cells, collected after pregnancy. These receptors came from a female donor in good health, enrolled as a control in a pregnancy study.

The CDR3 coding sequence is TGCGCCAGCAGCCAAGAAGGGTCGGGAGCTGGGGCCAACGTCCTGACTTTC. Translation gives CASSQEGSGAGANVLTF. The chain joins TRBV4-3 to TRBJ2-6, with D perhaps matching TRBD2 (6 bases). V lost 0 bases and J 2 bases, leaving 11 bases between the germline ends. CDR1 is LGHNA, CDR2 YSLEER, per germline. This CDR3 has 17 amino acids.

Comment on this clone: Compared with germline, one end of the junction differs, possibly owing to a read error. The CDR3, as DNA: TGCAGTGCTACTAACTACTACCAGCAGTACTTC. It codes for CSATNYYQQYF. This chain joins TRBV20-1 and TRBJ2-7; no clear D. Germline-derived CDR1 and CDR2 are DFQATT and SNEGSKA (reference sequence). There are 11 residues in the CDR3.

The J gene is TRBJ2-5, the V gene TRBV10-3, with TRBD1 as a possible D gene (5 bases). The last part of the DNA fits TRBJ2-7 better; the J call may be wrong. The CDR3 contains 16 residues. The V gene's germline CDR1 is ENHRY and CDR2 SYGVKD. CDR3 nucleotide sequence: TGTGCCATCAGAACAAACCTATTACAGGATTCCTACGAGCAGTACTTC. Encoded protein: CAIRTNLLQDSYEQYF.

This clone was seen a single time. This chain uses TRBV6-5 with TRBJ1-1, with a possible D match to TRBD1 (6 bases). The CDR3 totals 13 residues. Germline values: CDR1 MNHEY, CDR2 SVGAGI. With 5 bases removed from V and 8 bases from J, the gap between germline ends came to 15 bases. The chain's CDR3 is CASSPLTGMEAFF. DNA of the CDR3: TGTGCCAGCAGTCCCCTCACAGGGATGGAAGCTTTCTTT.

This clone appeared a few times. The chain combines TRBV29-1 with TRBJ2-3; the match to TRBD2 covers 8 bases. The trim removed 8 bases at V and 5 bases at J, leaving 9 bases unmatched. The CDR3 spans 13 residues. Looked up from germline, CDR1 is SQVTM and CDR2 is ANQGSEA. DNA of the CDR3: TGCAGCCCCAGATCTCTAGCGGGAGATACGCAGTATTTT. This gives the protein CSPRSLAGDTQYF.

The genes are TRBV10-3 and TRBJ2-3, with 7 nucleotides matching TRBD1. The CDR3 sequence is 14 residues long. Germline CDR1 is ENHRY and CDR2 is SYGVKD. Losses at the gene ends were 10 bases for V and 0 bases for J; bases not matched to a gene: 7. Written as DNA, the CDR3 is TGTGCCAGCAGAGGGACAGTCAGCACAGATACGCAGTATTTT. It encodes CASRGTVSTDTQYF.

The V call is TRBV28, the J call TRBJ2-7, with 9 positions matching TRBD2. Germline-derived CDR1 and CDR2 are MDHEN and SYDVKM. V trimming: 2 bases; J trimming: 0 bases; junction bases outside the gene matches: 8. This CDR3 region has 17 residues. The CDR3 loop is CASSLNLAGFRSYEQYF. The CDR3 nucleotides read TGTGCCAGCAGTTTAAACCTAGCGGGATTCCGCTCCTACGAGCAGTACTTC.

The V call is TRBV11-2, the J call TRBJ2-7, with D unresolved. This CDR3 contains 11 residues. With 5 bases removed from V and 2 bases from J, the gap between germline ends came to 4 bases. Germline lookup yields CDR1 SGHAT and CDR2 FQNNGV. As DNA, the CDR3 is TGTGCCAGCAGCCCGGCCTACGAGCAGTACTTC. Its translation: CASSPAYEQYF.

The rearrangement joins TRBV4-1 to TRBJ1-5; D call uncertain. Germline lookup yields CDR1 MGHRA and CDR2 YSYEKL. CDR3 length: 16 amino acids. Trimming left V 1 base short and J 0 bases short, with 10 bases between. CDR3 region: CASSQALQDSNQPQHF. CDR3 coding DNA: TGCGCCAGCAGCCAAGCACTCCAAGATAGCAATCAGCCCCAGCATTTT.

The chain recombines TRBV2 with TRBJ2-7, with 14 bases that match TRBD2. This CDR3 has 14 residues. V lost 6 bases to trimming and J lost 6 bases; unmatched junction nucleotides: 4. Germline-derived CDR1 and CDR2 are SNHLY and FYNNEI. The CDR3 protein is CASRGLAGVVEQYF. The CDR3, as DNA: TGTGCCAGCAGGGGACTAGCGGGAGTCGTCGAGCAGTACTTC.

The chain is built from TRBV5-1 and TRBJ2-7; 8 bases agree with TRBD2. V lost 4 bases and J lost 2; bases outside the gene matches: 5. The CDR3 contains 14 residues. The germline CDR1 and CDR2 sequences are SGHRS and YFSETQ. CDR3: CASSREGGAYEQYF. CDR3 nucleotides: TGCGCCAGCAGCCGGGAGGGGGGAGCCTACGAGCAGTACTTC.

The chain has TRBV19 and TRBJ1-4, with D possibly TRBD1 on 6 matching bases. This CDR3 is 15 amino acids long. The germline CDR1 and CDR2 sequences are LNHDA and SQIVND (reference sequence). V was shortened by 5 bases and J by 4 bases, with 14 bases between the two germline ends. The CDR3 sequence: CASSLSHRVNEKLFF. The CDR3 coding sequence is TGTGCCAGTAGTCTTTCCCACAGGGTTAATGAAAAACTGTTTTTT.

The genes are TRBV4-2 and TRBJ1-5, with D unresolved. Trimming removed 0 bases at V and 7 bases at J, with 10 bases between. Germline lookup yields CDR1 LGHNA and CDR2 YNFKEQ. The CDR3 runs to 14 residues. CDR3 DNA sequence: TGTGCCAGCAGCCAAGATTGGGGAGCACAGCCCCAGCATTTT. Residues: CASSQDWGAQPQHF.

The chain links TRBV28 to TRBJ2-7; 7 bases map to TRBD1. Trimming removed 5 bases from V and 0 bases from J; junction bases left unmatched: 10. In germline, CDR1 is MDHEN, CDR2 SYDVKM. There are 16 residues in the CDR3. The CDR3, as DNA: TGTGCCAGCAGTCTCGCGACAGGGCCGAGCTCCTACGAGCAGTACTTC. The encoded protein is CASSLATGPSSYEQYF.

This rearrangement joins TRBV7-2 to TRBJ2-3, with D maybe TRBD1 (6 bases). The CDR3 runs 16 residues. Germline values: CDR1 SGHTA, CDR2 FQGNSA. Trimming shortened V by 5 bases and J by 5 bases, and 20 bases separated the two germline ends. CDR3 sequence (DNA): TGTGCCAGCAGCCAGGGGCCACCCTCTAGGGGAGATACGCAGTATTTT. It yields the protein CASSQGPPSRGDTQYF.

The J gene is TRBJ2-2, the V gene TRBV9, with 8 bases lining up with TRBD2. Germline CDR1 and CDR2: SGDLS and YYNGEE. Germline trimming cut 1 base from V and 6 bases from J; bases unmatched to any gene: 8. CDR3 length: 16 amino acids. In nucleotides, the CDR3 is TGTGCCAGCAGCGTAACGAGGACTAGCTTGGCCGGGGAGCTGTTTTTT. Its translation: CASSVTRTSLAGELFF.

The CDR3 DNA reads TGTGCCAGCAGCACAGGACAGGCTGGTCAGCCCCAGCATTTT. Amino acid sequence: CASSTGQAGQPQHF. The chain combines TRBV5-5 with TRBJ1-5, with 7 bases lining up with TRBD1. Germline V gene lookup returns CDR1 SGHKS and CDR2 YYEKEE (reference sequence). Trimming cost V 4 bases and J 6 bases; bases outside gene matches: 7. This CDR3 is 14 amino acids long.